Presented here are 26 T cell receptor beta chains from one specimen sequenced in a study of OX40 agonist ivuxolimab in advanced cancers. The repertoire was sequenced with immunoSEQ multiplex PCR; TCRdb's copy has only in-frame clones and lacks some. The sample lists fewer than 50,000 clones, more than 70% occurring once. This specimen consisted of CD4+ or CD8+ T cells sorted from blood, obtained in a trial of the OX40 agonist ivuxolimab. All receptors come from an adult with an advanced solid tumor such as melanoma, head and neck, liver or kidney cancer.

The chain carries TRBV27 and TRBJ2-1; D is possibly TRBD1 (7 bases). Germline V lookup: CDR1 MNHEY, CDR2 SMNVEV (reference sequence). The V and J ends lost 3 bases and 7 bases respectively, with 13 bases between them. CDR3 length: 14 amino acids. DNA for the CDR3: TGTGCCAGCAGTTTCCAGACAGGGAGGAATGAGCAGTTCTTC. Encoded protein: CASSFQTGRNEQFF.

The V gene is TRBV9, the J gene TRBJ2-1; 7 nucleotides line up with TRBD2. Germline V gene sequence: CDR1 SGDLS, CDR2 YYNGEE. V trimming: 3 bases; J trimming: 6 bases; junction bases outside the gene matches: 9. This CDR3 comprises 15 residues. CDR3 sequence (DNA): TGTGCCAGCAGCGAAAGCGGGGTACCCCCCAATGAGCAGTTCTTC. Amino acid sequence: CASSESGVPPNEQFF.

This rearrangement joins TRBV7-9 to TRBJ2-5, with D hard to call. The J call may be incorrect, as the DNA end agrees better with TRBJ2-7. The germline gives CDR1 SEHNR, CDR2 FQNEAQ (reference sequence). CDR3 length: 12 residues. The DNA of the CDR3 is TGTGCCAGCAGCCCCCACCCGGCCGAGCAGTACTTC. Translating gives CASSPHPAEQYF.

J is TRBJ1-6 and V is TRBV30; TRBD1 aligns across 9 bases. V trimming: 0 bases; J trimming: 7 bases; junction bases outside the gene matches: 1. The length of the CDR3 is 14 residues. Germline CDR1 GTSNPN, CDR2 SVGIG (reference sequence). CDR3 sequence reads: CAWSVGTGNSPLHF. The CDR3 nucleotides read TGTGCCTGGAGTGTAGGGACAGGGAATTCACCCCTCCACTTT.

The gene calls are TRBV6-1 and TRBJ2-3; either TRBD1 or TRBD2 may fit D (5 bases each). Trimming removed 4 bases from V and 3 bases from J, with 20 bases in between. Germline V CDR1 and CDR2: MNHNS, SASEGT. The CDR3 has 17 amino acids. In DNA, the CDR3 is TGTGCCAGCAGTGCCCGGAAACTGGGACGAAGGACAGATACGCAGTATTTT. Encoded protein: CASSARKLGRRTDTQYF.

The CDR3 here is CATPGCRDFVDGYTF. The CDR3 DNA reads TGTGCCACCCCCGGCTGCCGGGACTTTGTTGATGGCTACACCTTC. The chain links TRBV6-4 to TRBJ1-2, with D maybe TRBD1 (5 bases). Germline V gene lookup returns CDR1 MRHNA and CDR2 SNTAGT. Between the trimmed V and J ends, which lost 10 bases and 6 bases, there was a span of 24 bases. The CDR3 is made up of 15 amino acids.

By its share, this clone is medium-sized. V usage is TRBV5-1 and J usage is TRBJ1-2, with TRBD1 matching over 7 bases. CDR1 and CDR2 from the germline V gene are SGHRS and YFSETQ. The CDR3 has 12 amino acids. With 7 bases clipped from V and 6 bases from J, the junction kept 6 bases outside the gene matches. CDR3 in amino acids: CASQAGGHGYTF. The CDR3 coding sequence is TGCGCCAGCCAAGCAGGGGGGCATGGCTACACCTTC.

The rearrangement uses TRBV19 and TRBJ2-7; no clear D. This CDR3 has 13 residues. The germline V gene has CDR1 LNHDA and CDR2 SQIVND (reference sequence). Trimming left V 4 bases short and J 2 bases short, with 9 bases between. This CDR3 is CASSSGPTYEQYF. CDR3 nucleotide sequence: TGTGCCAGTAGTAGTGGGCCTACCTACGAGCAGTACTTC.

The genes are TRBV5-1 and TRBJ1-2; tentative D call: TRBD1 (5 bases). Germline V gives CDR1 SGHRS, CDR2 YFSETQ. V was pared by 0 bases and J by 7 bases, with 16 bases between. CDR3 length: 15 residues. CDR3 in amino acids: CASSLAGGRTGGYTF. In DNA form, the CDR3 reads TGCGCCAGCAGCTTGGCTGGGGGGAGGACTGGTGGCTACACCTTC.

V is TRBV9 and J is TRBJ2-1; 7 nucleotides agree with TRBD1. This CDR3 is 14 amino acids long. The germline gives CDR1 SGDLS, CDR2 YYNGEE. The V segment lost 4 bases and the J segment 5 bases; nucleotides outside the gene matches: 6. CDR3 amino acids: CASSPRDRNNEQFF. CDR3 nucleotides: TGTGCCAGCAGCCCACGGGACAGAAACAATGAGCAGTTCTTC.

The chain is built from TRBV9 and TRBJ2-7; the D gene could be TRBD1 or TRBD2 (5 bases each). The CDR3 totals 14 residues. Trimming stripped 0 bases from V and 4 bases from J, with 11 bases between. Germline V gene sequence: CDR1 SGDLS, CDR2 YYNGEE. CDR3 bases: TGTGCCAGCAGCGTAGGAGGGGACGGGTACGAGCAGTACTTC. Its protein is CASSVGGDGYEQYF.

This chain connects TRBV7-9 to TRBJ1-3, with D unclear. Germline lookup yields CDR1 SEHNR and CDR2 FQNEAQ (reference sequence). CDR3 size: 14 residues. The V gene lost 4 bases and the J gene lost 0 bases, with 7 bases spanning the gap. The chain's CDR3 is CASSSFHSGNTIYF. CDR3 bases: TGTGCCAGCAGCTCCTTCCACTCTGGAAACACCATATATTTT.

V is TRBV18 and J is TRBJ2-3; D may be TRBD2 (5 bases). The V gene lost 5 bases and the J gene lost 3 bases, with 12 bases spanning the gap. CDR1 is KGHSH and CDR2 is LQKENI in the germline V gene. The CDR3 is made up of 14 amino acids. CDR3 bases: TGTGCCAGCTCAGAACTAGGCGTGACAGATACGCAGTATTTT. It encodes CASSELGVTDTQYF.

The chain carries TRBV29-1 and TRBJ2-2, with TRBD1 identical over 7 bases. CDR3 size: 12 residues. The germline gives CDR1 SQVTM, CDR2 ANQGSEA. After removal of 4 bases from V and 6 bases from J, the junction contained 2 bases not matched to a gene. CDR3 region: CSVAGGAGELFF. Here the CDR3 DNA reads TGCAGCGTTGCAGGGGGTGCCGGGGAGCTGTTTTTT.

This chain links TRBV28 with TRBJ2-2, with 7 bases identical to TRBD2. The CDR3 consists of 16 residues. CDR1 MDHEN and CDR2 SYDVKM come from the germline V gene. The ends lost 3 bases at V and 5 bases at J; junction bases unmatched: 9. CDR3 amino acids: CASSFQGGWRTGELFF. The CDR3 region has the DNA TGTGCCAGCAGTTTTCAGGGAGGGTGGAGAACCGGGGAGCTGTTTTTT.

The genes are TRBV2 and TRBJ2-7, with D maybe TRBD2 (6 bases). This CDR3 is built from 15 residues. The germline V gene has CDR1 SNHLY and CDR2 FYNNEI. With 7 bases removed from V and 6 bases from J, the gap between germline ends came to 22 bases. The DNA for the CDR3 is TGTGCCAGCAAAGGAAAGGAGGGCTCGAGGGGCGAGCAGTACTTC. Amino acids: CASKGKEGSRGEQYF.

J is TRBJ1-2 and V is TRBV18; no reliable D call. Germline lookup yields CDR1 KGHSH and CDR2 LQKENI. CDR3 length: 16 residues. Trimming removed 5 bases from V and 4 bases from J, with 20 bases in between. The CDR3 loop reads CASSDVPGKGVYGYTF. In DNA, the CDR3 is TGTGCCAGCTCAGATGTTCCCGGGAAAGGAGTCTATGGCTACACCTTC.

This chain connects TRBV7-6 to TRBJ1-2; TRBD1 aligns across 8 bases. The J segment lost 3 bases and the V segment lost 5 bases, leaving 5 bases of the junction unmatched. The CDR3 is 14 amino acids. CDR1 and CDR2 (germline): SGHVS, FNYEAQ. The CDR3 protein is CASSPGQGYYGYTF. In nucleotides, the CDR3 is TGTGCCAGCAGCCCCGGACAGGGTTACTATGGCTACACCTTC. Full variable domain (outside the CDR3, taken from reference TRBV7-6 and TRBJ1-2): GAGVSQSPRYKVTKRGQDVALRCDPISGHVSLYWYRQALGQGPEFLTYFNYEAQQDKSGLPNDRFSAERPEGSISTLTIQRTEQRDSAMYRCASSPGQGYYGYTFGSGTRLTVV.

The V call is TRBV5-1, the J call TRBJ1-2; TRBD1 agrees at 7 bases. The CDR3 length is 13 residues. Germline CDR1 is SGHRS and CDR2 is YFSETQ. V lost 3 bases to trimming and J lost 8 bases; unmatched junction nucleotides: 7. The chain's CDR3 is CASSWEGASGYTF. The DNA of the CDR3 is TGCGCCAGCAGCTGGGAGGGGGCTAGCGGCTACACCTTC.

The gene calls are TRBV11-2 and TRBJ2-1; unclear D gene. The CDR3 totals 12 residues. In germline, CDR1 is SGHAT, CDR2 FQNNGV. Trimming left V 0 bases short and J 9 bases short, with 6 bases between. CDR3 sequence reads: CASSLEGPEQFF. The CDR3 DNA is TGTGCCAGCAGCTTAGAAGGGCCTGAGCAGTTCTTC.

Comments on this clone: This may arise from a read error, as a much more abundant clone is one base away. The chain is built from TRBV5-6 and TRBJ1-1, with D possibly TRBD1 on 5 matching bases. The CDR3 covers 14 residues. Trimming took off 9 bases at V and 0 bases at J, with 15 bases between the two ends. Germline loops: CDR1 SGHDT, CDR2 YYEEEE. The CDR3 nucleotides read TGTGCCACAAATAGACAGCTCCTGAACACTGAAGCTTTCTTT. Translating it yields CATNRQLLNTEAFF.

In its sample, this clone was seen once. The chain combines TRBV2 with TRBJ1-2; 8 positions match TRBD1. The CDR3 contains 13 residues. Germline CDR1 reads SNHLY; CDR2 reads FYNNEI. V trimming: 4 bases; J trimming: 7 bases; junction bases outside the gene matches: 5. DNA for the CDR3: TGTGCCAGCAGTGCCGACAGGGGTCGTGGCTACACCTTC. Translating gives CASSADRGRGYTF.

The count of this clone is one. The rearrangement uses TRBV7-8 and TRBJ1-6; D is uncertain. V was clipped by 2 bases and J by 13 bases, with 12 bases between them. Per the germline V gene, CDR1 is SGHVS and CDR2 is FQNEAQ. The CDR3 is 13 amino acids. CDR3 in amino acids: CASSLSPLRPLHF. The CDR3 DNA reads TGTGCCAGCAGCTTATCCCCCCTGCGGCCCCTCCACTTT.

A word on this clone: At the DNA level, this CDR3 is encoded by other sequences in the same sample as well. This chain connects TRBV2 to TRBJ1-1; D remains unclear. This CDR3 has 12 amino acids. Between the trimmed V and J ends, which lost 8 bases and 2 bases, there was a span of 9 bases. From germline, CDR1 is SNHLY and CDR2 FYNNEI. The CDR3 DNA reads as TGTGCCAGCCGGGTCCCCAACACTGAAGCTTTCTTT. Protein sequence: CASRVPNTEAFF.

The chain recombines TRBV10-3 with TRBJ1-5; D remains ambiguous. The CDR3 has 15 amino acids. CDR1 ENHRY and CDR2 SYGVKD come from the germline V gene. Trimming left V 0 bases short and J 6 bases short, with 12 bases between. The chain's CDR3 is CAISESGSLGQPQHF. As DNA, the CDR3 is TGTGCCATCAGTGAGTCAGGGAGTCTAGGTCAGCCCCAGCATTTT.

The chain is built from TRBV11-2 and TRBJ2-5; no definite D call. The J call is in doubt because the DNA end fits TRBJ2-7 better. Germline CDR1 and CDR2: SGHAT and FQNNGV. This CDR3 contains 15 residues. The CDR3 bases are TGTGCCAGCAGCTTAGAGAAACAGTTTCGGTACGAGCAGTACTTC. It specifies CASSLEKQFRYEQYF.